This T cell receptor beta chain emerged from a study of cytomegalovirus exposure and HLA in healthy donors (dated by TCRdb to about 2017). For the wider study: In an earlier analysis of under 600 of the donors, about 270 Gb of sequence data and 95 million to 130 million unique TCR beta sequences from roughly 180 million T cells were reported. Roughly 300 gigabases of sequencing data and approximately 92 million unique TCR sequences made up an early release that covered under 750 HLA-typed donors. Of the 398 genotyped donors, about 80% fell in the genetic ancestry cluster associated with self-reported Caucasian donors. The aim of the study was to test whether cataloging public T cell receptors could identify signatures of past pathogen exposure. The T cell repertoires of roughly 660 subjects were profiled by immunosequencing and related to cytomegalovirus serostatus. In addition to the first cohort of roughly 670 subjects, a separate validation cohort of about 120 different subjects was used. To predict cytomegalovirus infection status, the study combined high-throughput TCR immunosequencing, statistical association of individual TCRs with disease status, and machine learning. A later analysis re-analyzed previously published TCR beta repertoires from hundreds of donors and added high-resolution HLA genotyping to study TCR occurrence patterns. Rather than drawing on any new phenotypic data, the later analysis identified candidate immune exposures from TCR beta sequences and the way those sequences occurred across donors. An earlier analysis of approximately 500 of the donors applied high-throughput TCR beta sequencing to assess whether each TCR beta V gene segment acted as functional or pseudogenic. Alongside the repertoire data, information on donor age, sex, ethnicity and CMV serostatus was compiled. Genome-wide SNP genotypes for about 60% of the 666 donors were used in a later genetic analysis, which treated that subset as a discovery cohort. Every discovery cohort repertoire had been produced on one sequencing platform. HLA typing covered class I and class II loci at four-digit resolution. Typing coverage varied by locus: roughly 620-640 donors for A, B, C, DRB1 and DQB1; under 550 for DQA1; more than 600 for DPA1; more than 450 for DPB1. Roughly 5 DR-DQ haplotypes were handled as single units for association and clustering, since linkage in the cohort was strong. Among 398 genotyped donors of the cohort, an average of about 240,000 unique TCR beta nucleotide sequences was sequenced per donor, of which 15% to 20% were non-productive.

Notes on this clone: What antigen it recognizes has not been identified. No qualities accompany the bases; no much larger clone lies one base away.

What the authors observed across the whole study: The only immune exposure information available for the cohort was CMV serostatus. Some IMGT-functional V segments, including TRBV6-2 and TRBV6-3, could not be told apart with the 87-base-pair reads, so those segments were excluded. Most CMV-associated TCR beta chains appeared to be HLA-restricted in a later analysis, and the HLA associations seemed to be driven largely by CMV exposure. A cluster of highly shared sequence variants was judged likely to be a technical artifact of the sequencing pipeline. Linkage disequilibrium might explain the correlated functional status among segregating V segments, but an unknown experimental factor could not be excluded. In a later analysis, HLA-associated TCR beta chains were found to be more clonally expanded and to have lower generation probabilities than equally common non-associated chains. In a later analysis, over 15,000 TCR beta sequences were associated with specific HLA alleles at a false discovery rate of 0.05. The authors suggested that the approach could potentially be extended to other disease states and immunological phenotypes. This cohort had only TCR beta chains sequenced, and the lack of alpha or paired-chain data limited which features could be detected. Because some donors lacked HLA typing at each locus, the association tests relied only on the typed subset. A few of the identified cytomegalovirus-associated TCR beta chains were confirmed in vitro to be specific for cytomegalovirus antigens. About 15 rarely observed V segments, including chromosome 9 orphons, were excluded from the earlier analysis of approximately 500 of the donors because counts were too low. In an earlier analysis of more than 450 of the donors, most TCR beta V segments were observed in productive rearrangements about 87% or about 30% of the time, broadly matching IMGT annotations. The presence/absence analyses assumed that sequencing depth was roughly uniform across donors, and that assumption may not be true. In a later analysis, TCR association rates were found to vary across HLA loci, with the most associated TCRs seen for DRB1 alleles and the fewest for HLA-C alleles. The classifier was reported to diagnose cytomegalovirus status with high specificity and sensitivity in both the original and validation cohorts. Across donors, most TCR sequences were observed very rarely, whereas some public TCRs were present in many individuals. A later genetic analysis reported fewer N-insertions in productive TCRs among donors in an Asian-associated ancestry cluster than the approximately 670-donor mean. In a later genetic analysis, a missense DCLRE1C variant was associated with V-gene and J-gene trimming of TCR beta chains, and the association was replicated in an independent cohort. A later analysis reported that several top co-occurrence clusters appeared linked to parvovirus B19, influenza, CMV and Epstein-Barr virus. A further reported finding was that TCR beta sequences accurately predicted the HLA-A and HLA-B alleles for most subjects in the first cohort. When HLA alleles, especially DR and DQ, strongly co-occurred, attributing TCR associations to individual alleles was difficult. The study gave a list of 150 to 200 TCR beta chains associated with cytomegalovirus.

The library was generated by the immunoSEQ multiplex PCR assay. For the multiplex PCR, a mixture combining 60 forward primers for TCR Vbeta segments and 13 reverse primers for TCR Jbeta segments was used. Amplification of the CDR3 region of rearranged TCR beta genes was performed with a multiplex PCR assay on genomic DNA. The amplified TCR beta libraries were sequenced on the Illumina HiSeq System as 87-base-pair reads. The study's processing was this. Across the roughly 640 repertoires, a later analysis counted approximately 75 million unique TCR beta chains, around 10 million of which were shared by at least two donors. A nearest-neighbor algorithm error-corrected the raw reads and collapsed the reads into unique sequences, merging closely related sequences to remove PCR and sequencing errors. CDR3 sequences were aligned to IMGT reference sequences to assign V, D and J gene segments. Each retained sequence needed at least a six-nucleotide match to both a V gene segment and a J gene segment. Rearrangements were called productive when the CDR3 lacked stop codons and stayed in frame with V and J; all others were non-productive. CDR3 was defined according to IMGT convention as the region running from the second conserved V-encoded cysteine to the conserved J-encoded phenylalanine. Sequences without an unambiguous match to a single V gene segment were excluded from the earlier analysis of several hundred of the donors. In an earlier analysis of some 590 of the donors, a V segment was called functional when productive rearrangements were above 56.7%, and segregating when the standard deviation between donors exceeded 5%. A statistical classification framework was developed to diagnose cytomegalovirus status using the catalog of TCR beta chain sequences. In a later analysis, V and J genes were assigned by comparing TCR nucleotide sequences against IMGT/GENE-DB human TR gene sequences. Using the TCRdist pipeline, a later analysis assigned CDR3 sequences along with most-parsimonious VDJ recombination scenarios. A later analysis defined each TCR beta chain by its CDR3 amino acid sequence plus V-gene family, and excluded reads lacking a unique V-gene family. As a way to deal with suspected cross-contamination and a sequencing artifact, a later analysis dropped over 550 nucleotide sequences that were highly shared and had low generation probability. A later analysis calculated a clonal expansion index for each public chain from normalized within-repertoire ranks of inferred template counts. Generation probabilities in a later analysis came from a VDJ recombination model fitted to out-of-frame rearrangements, and those results were checked against IGoR. In a later analysis, TCR-TCR, TCR-HLA and TCR-CMV co-occurrence was scored with hypergeometric tests, and a repertoire-size bias correction was applied to TCR pairs. False discovery rates were estimated in a later analysis by permuting HLA or CMV assignments 20 times. In a later analysis, co-occurring TCRs were grouped with DBSCAN, and TCRdist sequence similarity was added when clustering was performed within HLA-allele-positive subsets. Repertoires with fewer than 30,000 or more than 120,000 public chains, plus five repertoires with anomalous nucleotide sharing, were excluded from co-occurrence clustering. This is the immuneACCESS table as TCRdb keeps it, with only in-frame sequences that have V and J called. A part of the clones is gone; compared with another copy, unresolved V genes explain less than half, and the rest is unexplained. For V, J and clone size, that table is used; D and trimming come from the DNA. The sample table shows some 120,000 clones, and around three quarters are seen once. The ten largest clones capture roughly 3% of the sample.

The cohort consisted of 600 to 700 healthy bone marrow donors. At the time of sampling, all cohort members were nominally healthy, though unrecorded immune exposures were likely present. The donor tested CMV seronegative and was one of the 352 seronegative cohort members. Every donor gave a peripheral blood sample, and the peripheral blood mononuclear cells from that sample were used for TCR beta sequencing. The Qiagen DNeasy Blood Extraction Kit was used to extract genomic DNA from the blood cell samples. Clipping removes 4 bases from V and 11 bases from J, with 8 as the unmatched junction base count. Taken from cysteine to phenylalanine, the CDR3 has 13 residues. Kept here is only the CDR3 DNA, which spans 39 bases and is read in frame from base 1. The CDR1 and CDR2 encoded by the germline V gene (reference sequence) are SSHAT and FNYEAQ.

This sequence uses TRBV7-7 and TRBJ1-1; TRBD1 matches 9 bases in the middle. The receptor comes from a male donor in good health and CMV-seronegative. The sample was PBMCs. The nucleotide sequence reads TGTGCCAGCAGCTCCGGACAGGGGAAGCAGGCTTTCTTT. The encoded protein is CASSSGQGKQAFF.